This T cell receptor beta chain was retrieved from a study of T cell responses to AZD1222 COVID-19 vaccine. Study findings and constraints: Repertoire samples came only from after the peak T cell response. The sample set comprised mostly white British donors with more females, and clonal diversity was possibly underestimated.

The CDR3 loop spans 15 amino acids. Germline trimming cut 4 bases from V and 4 bases from J; bases unmatched to any gene: 9. Germline V gene sequence: CDR1 MNHEY, CDR2 SVGEGT. The assay was immunoSEQ multiplex PCR, and TCRdb's table has in-frame clones only and misses some. The sample consists of approximately 150,000 clones, more than 70% of them appearing once. To note about this clone: As yet, its antigen is unknown.

The source material was peripheral blood, sampled on day 0 of MenACWY control vaccination. The gene calls are TRBV6-2 or TRBV6-3 and TRBJ1-2; 7 nucleotides line up with TRBD1. This clonotype was sampled from an adult in good health. DNA for the CDR3: TGTGCCAGCAGTTCCGATGCCGGGACAGCCTATGGCTACACCTTC. As protein: CASSSDAGTAYGYTF.